The 27 T cell receptor beta chains below were found in one sample sequenced in a study of long-term antiretroviral therapy in people with HIV. It was version v3.0 of the immunoSEQ assay that was run at survey level. The table came from immunoSEQ multiplex PCR; TCRdb's copy has only in-frame clones and leaves some out. The table records about 19,000 clones, more than 75% of them present only once. The sample here was unsorted PBMCs, taken 0.5 years after starting antiretroviral therapy. The receptors come from a man aged 35-49 years with HIV.

CDR3 in amino acids: CASSFPIRGGHPSEEQYF. CDR3 DNA: TGTGCCAGCAGCTTTCCCATCAGGGGGGGGCACCCGTCCGAGGAGCAGTACTTC. The V call is TRBV7-8, the J call TRBJ2-7; D is possibly TRBD1 or TRBD2 (7 bases each). Germline assignment: CDR1 SGHVS and CDR2 FQNEAQ. Trimming took off 3 bases at V and 7 bases at J, with 28 bases between the two ends. This CDR3 region has 18 residues.

The chain couples TRBV27 to TRBJ1-5; 8 bases match TRBD1. The CDR3 contains 15 residues. Trimming at V came to 5 bases and at J to 5 bases, leaving 8 bases not matched to a gene. Germline V gene sequence: CDR1 MNHEY, CDR2 SMNVEV (reference sequence). The CDR3 nucleotides are TGTGCCAGCAGTCCTCGGACAGGGAGGCATCAGCCCCAGCATTTT. Protein: CASSPRTGRHQPQHF.

This chain uses TRBV27 with TRBJ1-4, with D maybe TRBD1 (5 bases). The germline V and J ends were trimmed by 3 bases and 8 bases, with 16 bases remaining between them. Germline assignment: CDR1 MNHEY and CDR2 SMNVEV (reference sequence). There are 15 residues in the CDR3. CDR3 amino acids: CASSLGGRSEEKLFF. The CDR3 DNA follows: TGTGCCAGCAGTTTGGGGGGAAGGAGCGAAGAAAAACTGTTTTTT.

The chain is built from TRBV30 and TRBJ1-1; 7 bases map to TRBD1. The CDR3 extends over 14 amino acids. Germline-derived CDR1 and CDR2 are GTSNPN and SVGIG (reference sequence). J gave up 7 bases and V 0 bases, and 8 bases lay outside the gene matches. The CDR3 here is CAWSVLRQGGEAFF. The CDR3 DNA is TGTGCCTGGAGTGTACTCAGGCAGGGGGGTGAAGCTTTCTTT.

This clone has more than one count but fewer than ten. The V gene is TRBV19, the J gene TRBJ2-3, with D possibly TRBD2 on 6 matching bases. Germline CDR1 LNHDA, CDR2 SQIVND (reference sequence). V was shortened by 3 bases and J by 2 bases, with 18 bases between the two germline ends. This CDR3 has 17 amino acids. The CDR3 region has the DNA TGTGCCAGTAGTATTTGGTTAGCTAGCGTCTCCACAGATACGCAGTATTTT. Encoded protein: CASSIWLASVSTDTQYF.

Remarks on this clone: One end of the junction fails to match germline, which may point to a read error. The J gene is TRBJ2-3, the V gene TRBV7-6; 7 bases are shared with TRBD2. Germline V gene data show CDR1 as SGHVS and CDR2 as FNYEAQ. The CDR3 covers 14 residues. CDR3 bases: TGTGCCAGCAGCCGAAAGACTAGCATAGATACGCAGTATTTT. This codes for CASSRKTSIDTQYF.

This chain links TRBV7-9 with TRBJ2-3; D unresolved. Trimming took off 7 bases at V and 0 bases at J, with 8 bases between the two ends. Germline CDR1 reads SEHNR; CDR2 reads FQNEAQ (reference sequence). The CDR3 is 13 residues long. This CDR3 is CASTFGSTDTQYF. CDR3 DNA: TGTGCCAGCACCTTCGGGAGCACAGATACGCAGTATTTT.

The gene calls are TRBV5-1 and TRBJ1-1; D call uncertain. V lost 6 bases and J 1 base, leaving 13 bases between the germline ends. This CDR3 spans 14 amino acids. Looked up from germline, CDR1 is SGHRS and CDR2 is YFSETQ. CDR3 sequence reads: CASKRGAENTEAFF. CDR3 bases: TGCGCCAGCAAAAGAGGAGCCGAGAACACTGAAGCTTTCTTT. Based on the CDR3 plus reference TRBV5-1 and TRBJ1-1, the full variable domain is KAGVTQTPRYLIKTRGQQVTLSCSPISGHRSVSWYQQTPGQGLQFLFEYFSETQRNKGNFPGRFSGRQFSNSRSEMNVSTLELGDSALYLCASKRGAENTEAFFGQGTRLTVV.

The CDR3 DNA reads as TGTGCCAGCAGCTTAGGGGAGTTACGCCAAGAGACCCAGTACTTC. Residues: CASSLGELRQETQYF. V is TRBV7-2 and J is TRBJ2-5; D perhaps matches TRBD2 (5 bases). The CDR3 runs to 15 residues. The V end was cut by 1 base, the J end by 1 base, with 10 bases between. Germline loops: CDR1 SGHTA, CDR2 FQGNSA.

V is TRBV10-1 and J is TRBJ2-1; D is possibly TRBD1 (6 bases). V dropped 7 bases and J dropped 8 bases, with 24 bases sitting between them. In germline, CDR1 is WNHNN, CDR2 SYGVQD (reference sequence). The CDR3 covers 16 residues. CDR3 sequence (DNA): TGCGCCAGCATAATCCAAACTGGGGGCGGTTGCGATGAGCAGTTCTTC. The encoded protein is CASIIQTGGGCDEQFF.

This chain joins TRBV4-2 and TRBJ1-3; D is undetermined. The CDR3 has 16 amino acids. Germline-derived CDR1 and CDR2 are LGHNA and YNFKEQ. V lost 0 bases and J lost 0, with 9 bases in between. The CDR3 DNA reads TGTGCCAGCAGCCAAGATTGGCAGTTCTCTGGAAACACCATATATTTT. Translated, it gives CASSQDWQFSGNTIYF.

This chain uses TRBV7-2 with TRBJ1-5; no clear D gene. The germline V gene has CDR1 SGHTA and CDR2 FQGNSA. The V and J ends lost 1 base and 2 bases respectively, with 12 bases between them. The CDR3 length is 16 residues. CDR3 protein: CASSLGPFPGNQPQHF. The CDR3 region has the DNA TGTGCCAGCAGCTTAGGTCCCTTCCCGGGCAATCAGCCCCAGCATTTT.

In its sample, this clone was seen once. CDR3 in DNA: TGCAGCGTTGAAAGGGCCCAAGAGACCCAGTACTTC. This gives the protein CSVERAQETQYF. The chain is built from TRBV29-1 and TRBJ2-5; D call uncertain. This CDR3 has 12 amino acids. Germline CDR1 SQVTM, CDR2 ANQGSEA. With 2 bases removed from V and 1 base from J, the gap between germline ends came to 5 bases.

This chain links TRBV5-8 with TRBJ1-2; 8 positions match TRBD1. From germline, CDR1 is SGHTS and CDR2 YDEGEE. This CDR3 has 13 amino acids. V was clipped by 4 bases and J by 8 bases; unmatched bases: 7. CDR3: CASSEDRGLGYTF. CDR3 in DNA: TGTGCCAGCAGCGAAGACAGGGGATTAGGCTACACCTTC. Drawing the rest from reference TRBV5-8 and TRBJ1-2, the complete variable domain is EAGVTQSPTHLIKTRGQQATLRCSPISGHTSVYWYQQALGLGLQFLLWYDEGEERNRGNFPPRFSGRQFPNYSSELNVNALELEDSALYLCASSEDRGLGYTFGSGTRLTVV.

CDR3 nucleotides: TGTGCCAGCAGCCGGGACAGGGGGACCTACGAGCAGTACTTC. It yields the protein CASSRDRGTYEQYF. This chain links TRBV27 with TRBJ2-7; 11 bases are shared with TRBD1. Germline lookup yields CDR1 MNHEY and CDR2 SMNVEV (reference sequence). This CDR3 region has 14 residues. J lost 2 bases, V lost 6 bases, and 3 bases had no gene match.

The V and J genes are TRBV7-2 and TRBJ2-5; D not resolved. CDR3 length equals 14 residues. CDR1 SGHTA and CDR2 FQGNSA come from the germline V gene. The V end was cut by 3 bases, the J end by 2 bases, with 10 bases between. In DNA form, the CDR3 reads TGTGCCAGCAGCTTGTCACACGCGCAAGAGACCCAGTACTTC. This codes for CASSLSHAQETQYF.

This clone was counted a single time. This sequence joins TRBV7-2 and TRBJ2-5; the match to TRBD2 covers 8 bases. Germline V gives CDR1 SGHTA, CDR2 FQGNSA. The CDR3 runs 17 residues. V lost 4 bases to trimming and J lost 5 bases; unmatched junction nucleotides: 15. CDR3 in amino acids: CASSSLAGPTLGETQYF. Written as DNA, the CDR3 is TGTGCCAGCAGCTCCCTAGCGGGTCCCACCCTAGGGGAGACCCAGTACTTC.

CDR3 coding DNA: TGTGCCAGCAGCTTACTCGAATCGGATGAGCAGTTCTTC. Amino acid sequence: CASSLLESDEQFF. The chain is built from TRBV7-9 and TRBJ2-1; unclear D gene. Germline lookup yields CDR1 SEHNR and CDR2 FQNEAQ (reference sequence). This CDR3 is built from 13 residues. Trimming shortened V by 2 bases and J by 8 bases, and 10 bases separated the two germline ends.

The V and J genes are TRBV5-6 and TRBJ2-1; 8 bases are shared with TRBD1. Germline trimming cut 4 bases from V and 4 bases from J; bases unmatched to any gene: 7. This CDR3 contains 15 residues. The germline CDR1 and CDR2 sequences are SGHDT and YYEEEE. In DNA, the CDR3 is TGTGCCAGCAGCGCCCAGGGGGCAAGTTACAATGAGCAGTTCTTC. Protein sequence: CASSAQGASYNEQFF.

V is TRBV6-5 and J is TRBJ1-1, with D tentatively TRBD1 (5 bases). Germline loops: CDR1 MNHEY, CDR2 SVGAGI. The CDR3 runs to 15 residues. Trimming left V 6 bases short and J 6 bases short, with 20 bases between. The CDR3 DNA is TGTGCCAGCAGGCTCCGTGTGGGGGGAGTGGCTGAAGCTTTCTTT. It translates to CASRLRVGGVAEAFF.

The chain employs TRBV4-1 and TRBJ2-3; D gene ambiguous. Germline V CDR1 and CDR2: MGHRA, YSYEKL. V shed 4 bases and J shed 4 bases, with 6 bases lying between them. CDR3 size: 12 residues. The CDR3: CASSPGPDTQYF. CDR3 nucleotides: TGCGCCAGCAGCCCAGGCCCAGATACGCAGTATTTT.

The CDR3 is CASTQGGAGEKLFF. DNA for the CDR3: TGCGCCAGCACCCAGGGGGGGGCAGGGGAAAAACTGTTTTTT. The V call is TRBV10-2, the J call TRBJ1-4; TRBD1 aligns across 7 bases. Germline CDR1 reads WSHSY; CDR2 reads SAAADI. The CDR3 spans 14 residues. The V and J ends lost 7 bases and 8 bases, in that order; junction bases with no gene match: 10.

The chain carries TRBV5-4 and TRBJ1-2; D ambiguous. The V gene lost 3 bases and the J gene lost 0 bases, with 9 bases spanning the gap. CDR3 length: 14 amino acids. CDR1 SGHNT and CDR2 YYREEE come from the germline V gene (reference sequence). CDR3 sequence (DNA): TGTGCCAGCAGCTCGGCAGTTGCTAACTATGGCTACACCTTC. Protein sequence: CASSSAVANYGYTF.

The gene calls are TRBV19 and TRBJ2-1; 9 bases agree with TRBD2. The CDR3 has 19 amino acids. The V segment lost 5 bases and the J segment 5 bases; nucleotides outside the gene matches: 19. The germline V gene has CDR1 LNHDA and CDR2 SQIVND (reference sequence). This chain's CDR3 is CASSEGFRLEAGGHNEQFF. CDR3 coding DNA: TGTGCCAGTAGTGAAGGTTTCCGGCTTGAAGCGGGAGGCCACAATGAGCAGTTCTTC.

V and J are TRBV9 and TRBJ1-2, with a weak D call TRBD1 (6 bases). This CDR3 is built from 14 residues. Germline V gives CDR1 SGDLS, CDR2 YYNGEE. V was cut by 4 bases and J by 5 bases, with 15 bases left in between. This CDR3 reads CASSLPGAPYGYTF. The CDR3 bases are TGTGCCAGCAGCCTACCGGGGGCGCCGTATGGCTACACCTTC.

V gene TRBV5-4 combines with J gene TRBJ2-2; no reliable D call. V gave up 6 bases and J gave up 6 bases, with 12 bases separating them. The CDR3 consists of 13 residues. Germline V CDR1 and CDR2: SGHNT, YYREEE (reference sequence). Here the CDR3 DNA reads TGTGCCAGCATCGATCGGTCATCCGGGGAGCTGTTTTTT. Translation: CASIDRSSGELFF.

The chain combines TRBV10-3 with TRBJ2-2; 7 bases agree with TRBD1. The CDR3 has 14 amino acids. From germline, CDR1 is ENHRY and CDR2 SYGVKD. Losses at the gene ends were 3 bases for V and 3 bases for J; bases not matched to a gene: 1. Written as DNA, the CDR3 is TGTGCCATCAGTGAAACAGGGGACACCGGGGAGCTGTTTTTT. Translating gives CAISETGDTGELFF.